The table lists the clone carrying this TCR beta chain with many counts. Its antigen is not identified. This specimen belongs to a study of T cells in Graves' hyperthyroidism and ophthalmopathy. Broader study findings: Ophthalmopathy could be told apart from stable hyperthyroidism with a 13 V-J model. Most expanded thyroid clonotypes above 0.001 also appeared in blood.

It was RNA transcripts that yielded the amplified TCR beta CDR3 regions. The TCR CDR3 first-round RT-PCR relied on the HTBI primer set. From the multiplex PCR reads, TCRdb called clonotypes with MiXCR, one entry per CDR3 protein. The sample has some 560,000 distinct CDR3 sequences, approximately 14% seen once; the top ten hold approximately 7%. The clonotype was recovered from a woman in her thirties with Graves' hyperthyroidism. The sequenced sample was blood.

The CDR3 loop is CAWGLTGEQYF. For the CDR3, the DNA is TGTGCCTGGGGGCTGACTGGCGAGCAGTACTTC. The genes are TRBV30 and TRBJ2-7; no firm D call. The CDR3 contains 11 residues. CDR1 is GTSNPN, CDR2 SVGIG, per germline (reference sequence). V gave up 5 bases and J gave up 6 bases, with 11 bases separating them.